These T cell receptor beta chains were read from a single sample in a study of T cell responses to AZD1222 COVID-19 vaccine. Using immunoSEQ multiplex PCR, the repertoire was profiled, and TCRdb retains in-frame clones only, with some absent. The repertoire holds some 80,000 clones, with approximately 90% as singletons. Here the sequenced sample was peripheral blood, taken 28 days after the second AZD1222 dose. Receptor source: an adult who received the AZD1222 COVID-19 vaccine. Both conserved end residues are part of each CDR3.

v_call cdr3_length cdr3_aa
TRBV6-2/TRBV6-3 15 CASSYSTSVDNEQFF
TRBV4-1 14 CASSQGLDLYEQYF
TRBV15 15 CATSRTPDRVNGYTF
TRBV7-9 14 CASSLAVSQETQYF
TRBV11-3 15 CASHPGLAGSDTQYF
TRBV10-3 14 CAISDRTNTGELFF
TRBV7-8 14 CASSERGGAETQYF
TRBV11-2 16 CASSSIGTDNTGELFF
TRBV4-1 13 CASRASLGATQYF
TRBV9 17 CASSLRVAGGRTGELFF
TRBV6-5 16 CASSYGQGITNEKLFF
TRBV6-5 13 CASADRPDYGYTF
TRBV6-5 14 CASIAKGKGYGYTF
TRBV12-1 13 CASSIGPKRAQYF